This T cell receptor (beta chain) is from a study of cytomegalovirus exposure and HLA in healthy donors. Points from the study as a whole: Rarity marked most TCR sequences, yet some public TCRs occurred in many donors. Later, an analysis found that common viral pathogens appeared to be linked with several of the most significant clusters. V- and J-gene trimming of TCR beta was linked (in a later analysis) to a missense DCLRE1C variant.

Primers for the PCR totalled 60 Vbeta and 13 Jbeta. Original data processing: Later work found 80 million or so unique TCR beta chains, with some 11 million shared. The protocol was immunoSEQ multiplex PCR, while the TCRdb copy is restricted to in-frame clones and leaves out a portion. D and trimming come from the DNA, and the V and J calls and clone size come from that table. The data contain fewer than 200,000 clones, roughly four fifths of them seen just once; the ten biggest clones take up 1.5% to 2%. Of note for this clone: Its antigen remains unknown.

This CDR3 contains 15 residues. V is TRBV12-1 and J is TRBJ2-1; the table names TRBD2, a call not compared with the DNA. TRBV12-1 is termed a pseudogene. The sample comprised PBMCs. This clonotype was obtained from a man over 45 in good health and CMV-seronegative. CDR3 in amino acids: CASSYRLAGENEQFF. Written as DNA, the CDR3 is TGTGCCAGCAGCTACCGACTAGCGGGAGAGAATGAGCAGTTCTTC.